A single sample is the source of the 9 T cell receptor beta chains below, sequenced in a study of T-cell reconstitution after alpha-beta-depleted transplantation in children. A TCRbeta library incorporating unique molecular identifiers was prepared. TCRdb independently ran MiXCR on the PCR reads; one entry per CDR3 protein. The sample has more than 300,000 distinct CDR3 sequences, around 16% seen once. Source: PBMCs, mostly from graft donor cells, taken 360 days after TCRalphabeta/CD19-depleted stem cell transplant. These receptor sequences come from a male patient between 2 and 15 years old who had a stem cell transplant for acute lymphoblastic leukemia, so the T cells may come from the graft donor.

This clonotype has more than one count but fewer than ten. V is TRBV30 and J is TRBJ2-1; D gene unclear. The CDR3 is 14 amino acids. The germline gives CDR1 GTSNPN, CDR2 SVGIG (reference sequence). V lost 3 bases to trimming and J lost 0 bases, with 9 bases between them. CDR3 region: CAWRPSSSYNEQFF. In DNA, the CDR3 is TGTGCCTGGAGGCCCTCGAGCTCCTACAATGAGCAGTTCTTC. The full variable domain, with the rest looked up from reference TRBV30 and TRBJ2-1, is SQTIHQWPATLVQPVGSPLSLECTVEGTSNPNLYWYRQAAGRGLQLLFYSVGIGQISSEVPQNLSASRPQDRQFILSSKKLLLSDSGFYLCAWRPSSSYNEQFFGPGTRLTVL.

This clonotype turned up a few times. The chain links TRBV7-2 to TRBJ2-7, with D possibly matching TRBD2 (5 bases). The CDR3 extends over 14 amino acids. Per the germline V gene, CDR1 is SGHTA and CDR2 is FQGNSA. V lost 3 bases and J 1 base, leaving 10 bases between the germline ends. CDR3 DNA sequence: TGTGCCAGCAGCTTGCGAGCGGATTCCTACGAGCAGTACTTC. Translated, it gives CASSLRADSYEQYF.

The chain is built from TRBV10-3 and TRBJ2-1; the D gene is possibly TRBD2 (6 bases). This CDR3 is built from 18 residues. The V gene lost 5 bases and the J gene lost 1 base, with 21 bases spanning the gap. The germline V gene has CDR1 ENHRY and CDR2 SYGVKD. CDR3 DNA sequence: TGTGCCATCAGTCTCCTTTCGGCGGGACGGGTATCCTACAATGAGCAGTTCTTC. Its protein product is CAISLLSAGRVSYNEQFF.

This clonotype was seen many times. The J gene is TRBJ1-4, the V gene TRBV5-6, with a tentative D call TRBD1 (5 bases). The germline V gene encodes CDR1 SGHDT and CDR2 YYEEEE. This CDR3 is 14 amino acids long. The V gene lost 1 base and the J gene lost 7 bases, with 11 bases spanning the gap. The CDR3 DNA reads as TGTGCCAGCAGCTTGAGTCCCGGGGGTGAAAAACTGTTTTTT. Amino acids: CASSLSPGGEKLFF.

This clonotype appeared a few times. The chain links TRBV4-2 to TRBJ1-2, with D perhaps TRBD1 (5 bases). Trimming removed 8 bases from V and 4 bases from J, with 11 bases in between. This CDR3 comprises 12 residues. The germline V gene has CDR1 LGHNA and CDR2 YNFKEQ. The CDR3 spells CASSGTVYGYTF. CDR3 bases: TGTGCCAGCTCCGGGACGGTCTATGGCTACACCTTC.

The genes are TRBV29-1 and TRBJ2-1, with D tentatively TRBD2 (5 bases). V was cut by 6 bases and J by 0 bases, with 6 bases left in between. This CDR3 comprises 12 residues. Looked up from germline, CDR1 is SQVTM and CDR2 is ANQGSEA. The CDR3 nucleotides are TGCAGCGTAGCGGACTCCTACAATGAGCAGTTCTTC. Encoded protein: CSVADSYNEQFF.

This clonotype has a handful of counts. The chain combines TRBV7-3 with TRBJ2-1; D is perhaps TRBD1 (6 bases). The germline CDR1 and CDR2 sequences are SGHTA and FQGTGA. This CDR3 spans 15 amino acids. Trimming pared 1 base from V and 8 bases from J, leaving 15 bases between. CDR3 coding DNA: TGTGCCAGCAGCTTAAGAAGGGCAGGGGCGGATGAGCAGTTCTTC. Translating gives CASSLRRAGADEQFF.

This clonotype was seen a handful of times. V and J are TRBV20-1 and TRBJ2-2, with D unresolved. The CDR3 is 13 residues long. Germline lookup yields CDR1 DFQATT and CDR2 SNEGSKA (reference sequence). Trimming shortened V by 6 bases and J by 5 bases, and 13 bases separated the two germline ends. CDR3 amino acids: CSAVDIRTGELFF. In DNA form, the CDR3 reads TGCAGTGCGGTAGACATCCGAACCGGGGAGCTGTTTTTT.

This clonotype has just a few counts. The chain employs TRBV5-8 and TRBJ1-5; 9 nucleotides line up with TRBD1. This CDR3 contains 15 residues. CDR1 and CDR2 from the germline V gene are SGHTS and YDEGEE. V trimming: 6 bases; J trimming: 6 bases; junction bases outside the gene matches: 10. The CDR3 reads CASTKKQGASQPQHF. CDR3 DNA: TGTGCCAGCACCAAGAAACAGGGGGCAAGTCAGCCCCAGCATTTT.